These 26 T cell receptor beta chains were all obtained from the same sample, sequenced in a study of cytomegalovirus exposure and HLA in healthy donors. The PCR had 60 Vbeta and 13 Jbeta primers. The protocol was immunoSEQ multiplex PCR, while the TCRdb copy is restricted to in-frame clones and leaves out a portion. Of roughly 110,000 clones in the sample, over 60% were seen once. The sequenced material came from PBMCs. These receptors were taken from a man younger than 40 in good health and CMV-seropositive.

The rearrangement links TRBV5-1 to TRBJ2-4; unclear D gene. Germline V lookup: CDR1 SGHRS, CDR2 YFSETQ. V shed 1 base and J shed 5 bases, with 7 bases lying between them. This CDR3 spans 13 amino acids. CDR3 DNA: TGCGCCAGCAGCTTGAGCGCGGAAAACATTCAGTACTTC. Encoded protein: CASSLSAENIQYF.

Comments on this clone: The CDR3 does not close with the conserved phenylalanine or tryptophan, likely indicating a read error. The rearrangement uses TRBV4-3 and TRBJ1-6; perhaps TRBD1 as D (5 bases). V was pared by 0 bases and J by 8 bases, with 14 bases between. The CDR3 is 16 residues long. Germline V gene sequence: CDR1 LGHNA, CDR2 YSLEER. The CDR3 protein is CASSQDSGGEDSPLHL. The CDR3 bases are TGCGCCAGCAGCCAAGATTCGGGGGGGGAGGATTCACCCCTCCACCTT.

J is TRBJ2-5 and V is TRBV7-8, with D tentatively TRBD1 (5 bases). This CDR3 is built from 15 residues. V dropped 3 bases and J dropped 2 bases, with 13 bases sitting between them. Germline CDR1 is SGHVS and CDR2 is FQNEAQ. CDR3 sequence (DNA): TGTGCCAGCAGCTTTGTTCAGGGTTCTCAAGAGACCCAGTACTTC. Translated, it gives CASSFVQGSQETQYF.

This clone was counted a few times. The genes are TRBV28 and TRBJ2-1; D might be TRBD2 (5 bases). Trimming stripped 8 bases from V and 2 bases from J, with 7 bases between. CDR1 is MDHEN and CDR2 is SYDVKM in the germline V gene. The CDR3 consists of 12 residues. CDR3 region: CASGLTYNEQFF. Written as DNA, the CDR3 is TGTGCCAGCGGACTGACCTACAATGAGCAGTTCTTC.

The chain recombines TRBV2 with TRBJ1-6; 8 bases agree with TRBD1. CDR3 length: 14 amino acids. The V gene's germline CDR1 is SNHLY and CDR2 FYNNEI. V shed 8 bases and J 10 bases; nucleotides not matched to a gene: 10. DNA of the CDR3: TGTGCCAGCGGCAGACAGGGGAAGTCCTCACCCCTCCACTTT. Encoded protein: CASGRQGKSSPLHF.

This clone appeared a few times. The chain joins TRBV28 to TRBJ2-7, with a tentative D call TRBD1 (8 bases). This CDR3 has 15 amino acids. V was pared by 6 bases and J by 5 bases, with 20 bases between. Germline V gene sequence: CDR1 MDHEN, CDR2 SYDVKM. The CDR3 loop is CASSPGGTGGNEQYF. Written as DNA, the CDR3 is TGTGCCAGCAGCCCCGGGGGGACAGGAGGAAACGAGCAGTACTTC.

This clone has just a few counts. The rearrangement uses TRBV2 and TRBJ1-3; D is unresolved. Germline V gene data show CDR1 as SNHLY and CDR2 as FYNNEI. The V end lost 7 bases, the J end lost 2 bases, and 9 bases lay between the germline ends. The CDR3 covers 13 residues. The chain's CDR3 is CASNLETGNTIYF. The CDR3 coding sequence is TGTGCCAGCAACCTGGAGACTGGAAACACCATATATTTT.

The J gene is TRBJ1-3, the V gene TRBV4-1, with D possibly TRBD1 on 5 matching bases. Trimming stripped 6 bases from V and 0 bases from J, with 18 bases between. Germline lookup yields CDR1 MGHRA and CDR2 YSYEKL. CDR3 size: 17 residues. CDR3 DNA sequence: TGCGCCAGCAGTTCGGGACTGTTCGCTAGCTCTGGAAACACCATATATTTT. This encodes CASSSGLFASSGNTIYF.

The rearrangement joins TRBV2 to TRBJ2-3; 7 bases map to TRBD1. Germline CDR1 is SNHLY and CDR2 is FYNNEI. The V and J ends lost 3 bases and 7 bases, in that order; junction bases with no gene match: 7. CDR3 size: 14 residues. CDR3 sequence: CASSDPDRSNTQYF. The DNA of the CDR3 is TGTGCCAGCAGTGACCCGGACAGGTCTAATACGCAGTATTTT.

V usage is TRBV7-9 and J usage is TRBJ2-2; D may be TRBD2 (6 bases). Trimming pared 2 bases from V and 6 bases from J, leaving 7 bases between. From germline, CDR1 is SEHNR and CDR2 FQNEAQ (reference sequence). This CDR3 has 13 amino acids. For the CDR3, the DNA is TGTGCCAGCAGCTTATCGGGGGCCGGGGAGCTGTTTTTT. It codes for CASSLSGAGELFF.

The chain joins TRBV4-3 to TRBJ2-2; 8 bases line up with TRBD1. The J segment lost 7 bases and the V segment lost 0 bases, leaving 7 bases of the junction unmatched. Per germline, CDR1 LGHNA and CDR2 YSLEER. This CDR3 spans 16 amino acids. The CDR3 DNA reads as TGCGCCAGCAGCCAAGAAGGAGACAGGGGCGGCGGGGAGCTGTTTTTT. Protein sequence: CASSQEGDRGGGELFF.

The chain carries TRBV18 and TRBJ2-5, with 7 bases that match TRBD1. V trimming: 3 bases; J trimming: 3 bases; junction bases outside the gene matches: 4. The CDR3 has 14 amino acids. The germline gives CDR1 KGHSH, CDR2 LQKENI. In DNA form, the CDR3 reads TGTGCCAGCTCACCCAGGACAGGCGAAGAGACCCAGTACTTC. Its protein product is CASSPRTGEETQYF.

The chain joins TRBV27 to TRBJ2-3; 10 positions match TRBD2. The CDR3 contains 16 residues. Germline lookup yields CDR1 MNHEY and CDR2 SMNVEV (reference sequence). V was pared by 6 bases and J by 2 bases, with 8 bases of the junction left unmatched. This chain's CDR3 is CASSLSSGGVTDTQYF. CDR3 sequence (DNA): TGTGCCAGCAGCCTGAGCAGCGGGGGGGTCACAGATACGCAGTATTTT.

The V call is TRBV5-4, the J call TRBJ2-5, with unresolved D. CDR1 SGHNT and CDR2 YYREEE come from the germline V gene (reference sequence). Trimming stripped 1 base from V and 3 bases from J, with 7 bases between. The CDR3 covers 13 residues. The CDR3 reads CASSLQVEETQYF. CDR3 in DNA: TGTGCCAGCAGCTTGCAGGTCGAAGAGACCCAGTACTTC.

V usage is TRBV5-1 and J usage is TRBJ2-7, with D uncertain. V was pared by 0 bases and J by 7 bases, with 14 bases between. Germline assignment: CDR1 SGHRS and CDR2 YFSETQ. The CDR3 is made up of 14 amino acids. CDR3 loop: CASSLGATREEQYF. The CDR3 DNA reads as TGCGCCAGCAGCTTGGGAGCGACCCGAGAGGAGCAGTACTTC.

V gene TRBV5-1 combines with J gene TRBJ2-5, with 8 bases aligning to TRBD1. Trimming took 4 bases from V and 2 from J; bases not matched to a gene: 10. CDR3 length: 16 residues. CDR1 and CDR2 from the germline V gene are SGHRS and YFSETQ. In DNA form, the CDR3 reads TGCGCCAGCAGCCCCCAGGACAGGGCGGAACAAGAGACCCAGTACTTC. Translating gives CASSPQDRAEQETQYF.

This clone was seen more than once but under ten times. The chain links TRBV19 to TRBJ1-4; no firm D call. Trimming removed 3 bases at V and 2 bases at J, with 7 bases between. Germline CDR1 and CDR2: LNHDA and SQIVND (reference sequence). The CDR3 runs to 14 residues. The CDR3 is CASSIQSTNEKLFF. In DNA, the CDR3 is TGTGCCAGTAGTATCCAGTCGACTAATGAAAAACTGTTTTTT.

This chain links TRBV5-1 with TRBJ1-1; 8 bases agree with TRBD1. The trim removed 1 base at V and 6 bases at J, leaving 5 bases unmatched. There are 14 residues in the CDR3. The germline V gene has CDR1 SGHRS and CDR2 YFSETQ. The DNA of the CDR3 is TGCGCCAGCAGCTTGTGGCAGGGGGCCGCTGAAGCTTTCTTT. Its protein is CASSLWQGAAEAFF.

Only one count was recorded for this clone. The DNA of the CDR3 is TGTGCCAGCAGTTATATGGCGGGGGCGAACACCGGGGAGCTGTTTTTT. It encodes CASSYMAGANTGELFF. The chain joins TRBV6-5 to TRBJ2-2; the match to TRBD2 covers 7 bases. Trimming cost V 3 bases and J 0 bases; bases outside gene matches: 4. Germline V gene sequence: CDR1 MNHEY, CDR2 SVGAGI. CDR3 size: 16 residues.

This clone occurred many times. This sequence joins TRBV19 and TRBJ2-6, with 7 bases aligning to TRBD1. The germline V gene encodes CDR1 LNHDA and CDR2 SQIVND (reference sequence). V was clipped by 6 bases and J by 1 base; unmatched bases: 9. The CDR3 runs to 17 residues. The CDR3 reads CASSTGQFYSGANVLTF. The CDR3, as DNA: TGTGCCAGTAGCACGGGACAGTTCTATTCTGGGGCCAACGTCCTGACTTTC.

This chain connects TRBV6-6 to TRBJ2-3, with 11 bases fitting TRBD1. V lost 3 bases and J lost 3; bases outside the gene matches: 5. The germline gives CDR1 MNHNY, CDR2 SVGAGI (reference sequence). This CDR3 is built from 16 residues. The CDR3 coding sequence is TGTGCCAGCAGTTATCTTGGACAGGGGGCAACAGATACGCAGTATTTT. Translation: CASSYLGQGATDTQYF.

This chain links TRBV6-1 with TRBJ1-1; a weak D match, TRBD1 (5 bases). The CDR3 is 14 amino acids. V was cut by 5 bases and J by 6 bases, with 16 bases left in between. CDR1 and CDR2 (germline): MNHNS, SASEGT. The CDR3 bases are TGTGCCAGCAGTAAGGACGGGGGGATCCCTGAAGCTTTCTTT. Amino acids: CASSKDGGIPEAFF.

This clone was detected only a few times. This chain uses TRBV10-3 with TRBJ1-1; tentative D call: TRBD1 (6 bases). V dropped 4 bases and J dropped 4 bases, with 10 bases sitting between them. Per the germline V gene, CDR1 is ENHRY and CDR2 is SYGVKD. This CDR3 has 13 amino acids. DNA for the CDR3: TGTGCCATCAGTGGGGGGCATGGCACTGAAGCTTTCTTT. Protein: CAISGGHGTEAFF.

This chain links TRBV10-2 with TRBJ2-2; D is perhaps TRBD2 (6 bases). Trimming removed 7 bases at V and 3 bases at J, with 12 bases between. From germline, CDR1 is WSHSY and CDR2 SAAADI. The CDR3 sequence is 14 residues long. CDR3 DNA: TGCGCCAGCACCACGGGACTTTACACCGGGGAGCTGTTTTTT. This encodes CASTTGLYTGELFF.

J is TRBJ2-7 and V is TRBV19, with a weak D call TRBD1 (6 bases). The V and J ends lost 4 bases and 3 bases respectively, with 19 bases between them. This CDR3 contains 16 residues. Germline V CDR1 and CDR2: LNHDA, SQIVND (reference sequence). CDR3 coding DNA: TGTGCCAGTAGTAGGGGTTTGGGACATACCGTCTACGAGCAGTACTTC. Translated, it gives CASSRGLGHTVYEQYF.

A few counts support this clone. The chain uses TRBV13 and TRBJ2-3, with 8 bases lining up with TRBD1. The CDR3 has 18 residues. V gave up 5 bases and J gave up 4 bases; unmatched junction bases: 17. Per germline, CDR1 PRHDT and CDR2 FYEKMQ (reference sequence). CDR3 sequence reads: CASSPRGQGNLAADTQYF. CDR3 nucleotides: TGTGCCAGCAGCCCGCGAGGACAGGGAAATTTGGCAGCAGATACGCAGTATTTT.